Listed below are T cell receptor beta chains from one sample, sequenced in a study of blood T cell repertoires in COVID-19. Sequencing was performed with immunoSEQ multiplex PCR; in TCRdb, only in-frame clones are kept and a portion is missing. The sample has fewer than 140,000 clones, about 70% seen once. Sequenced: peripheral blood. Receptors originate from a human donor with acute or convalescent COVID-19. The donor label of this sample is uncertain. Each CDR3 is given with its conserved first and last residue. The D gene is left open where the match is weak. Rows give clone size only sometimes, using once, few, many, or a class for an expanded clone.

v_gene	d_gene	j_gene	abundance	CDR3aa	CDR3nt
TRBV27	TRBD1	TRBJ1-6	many	CASSLSIPPGGKSPLHF	TGTGCCAGCAGTTTATCGATCCCGCCAGGGGGTAAGTCACCCCTCCACTTT
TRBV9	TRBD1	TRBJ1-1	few	CASSLLPGQTSSEAFF	TGTGCCAGCAGCCTCCTCCCGGGACAGACCTCCTCTGAAGCTTTCTTT
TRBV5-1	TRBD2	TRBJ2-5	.	CASSLSLAGGETQYF	TGCGCCAGCAGCTTGTCCTTAGCGGGAGGAGAGACCCAGTACTTC
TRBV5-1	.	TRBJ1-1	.	CASSYQSEGRNTEAFF	TGCGCCAGCAGCTACCAATCGGAGGGAAGGAACACTGAAGCTTTCTTT
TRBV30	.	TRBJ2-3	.	CAWSVWRERDTQYF	TGTGCCTGGAGTGTATGGAGGGAAAGAGATACGCAGTATTTT
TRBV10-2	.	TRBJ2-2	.	CASSESGTGELFF	TGCGCCAGCAGTGAGTCCGGCACCGGGGAGCTGTTTTTT
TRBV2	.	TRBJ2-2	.	CASSETRGTGELFF	TGTGCCAGCAGTGAGACACGGGGTACCGGGGAGCTGTTTTTT
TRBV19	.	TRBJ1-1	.	CASSGPGEGTEAFF	TGTGCCAGTAGTGGGCCAGGGGAGGGGACTGAAGCTTTCTTT
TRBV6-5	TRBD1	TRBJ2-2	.	CASRRQGAGAGELFF	TGTGCCAGCAGGAGACAGGGGGCTGGCGCCGGGGAGCTGTTTTTT
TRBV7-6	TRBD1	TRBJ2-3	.	CASSLLQGGHADTQYF	TGTGCCAGCAGCTTATTACAGGGGGGCCATGCAGATACGCAGTATTTT
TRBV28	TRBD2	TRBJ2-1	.	CASSFPRLAGKSYNEQFF	TGTGCCAGCAGCTTCCCGAGACTAGCGGGGAAGTCCTACAATGAGCAGTTCTTC
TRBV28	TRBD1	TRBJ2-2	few	CASSLWQGANTGELFF	TGTGCCAGCAGTTTATGGCAGGGGGCGAACACCGGGGAGCTGTTTTTT
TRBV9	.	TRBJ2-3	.	CASSPRGSSTDTQYF	TGTGCCAGCAGCCCCAGGGGATCTAGCACAGATACGCAGTATTTT
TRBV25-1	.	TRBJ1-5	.	CASNTMDQPQHF	TGTGCCAGCAACACCATGGATCAGCCCCAGCATTTT
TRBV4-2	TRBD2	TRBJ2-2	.	CASSPGLAENTGELFF	TGTGCCAGCAGCCCCGGACTAGCGGAAAACACCGGGGAGCTGTTTTTT
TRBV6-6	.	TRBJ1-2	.	CASSYFPGEENGYTF	TGTGCCAGCAGTTACTTTCCGGGGGAGGAAAATGGCTACACCTTC
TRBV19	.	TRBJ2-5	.	CASSRTIQETQYF	TGTGCCAGTAGTCGGACAATTCAAGAGACCCAGTACTTC
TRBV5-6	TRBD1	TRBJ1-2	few	CASSFEYATGSYYGYTF	TGTGCCAGCAGCTTTGAATATGCGACAGGGAGTTACTATGGCTACACCTTC
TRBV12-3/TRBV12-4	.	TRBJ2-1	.	CASSFGAYNEQFF	TGTGCCAGCAGTTTCGGGGCCTACAATGAGCAGTTCTTC
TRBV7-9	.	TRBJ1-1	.	CASSLKQDTEAFF	TGTGCCAGCAGCTTGAAGCAGGACACTGAAGCTTTCTTT
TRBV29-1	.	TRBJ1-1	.	CSAVWNTEAFF	TGCAGTGCGGTCTGGAACACTGAAGCTTTCTTT
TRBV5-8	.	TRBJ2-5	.	CASSLAGIGQETQYF	TGTGCCAGCAGCCTTGCGGGGATCGGGCAAGAGACCCAGTACTTC
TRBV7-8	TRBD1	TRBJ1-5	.	CASSLKQGASNQPQHF	TGTGCCAGCAGCTTAAAACAGGGGGCAAGCAATCAGCCCCAGCATTTT
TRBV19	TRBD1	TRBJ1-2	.	CASSPTTGKYGYTF	TGTGCCAGTAGTCCCACGACAGGGAAGTATGGCTACACCTTC
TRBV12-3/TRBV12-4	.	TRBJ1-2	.	CASSSLRASYTF	TGTGCCAGCAGTTCTCTGAGGGCTAGCTACACCTTC
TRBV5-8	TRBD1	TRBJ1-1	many	CASSLEGQGNTEAFF	TGTGCCAGCAGCTTGGAGGGACAGGGGAACACTGAAGCTTTCTTT
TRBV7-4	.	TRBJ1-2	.	CASSGGWTLTPYGYTF	TGTGCCAGCAGTGGGGGGTGGACCCTTACCCCTTATGGCTACACCTTC
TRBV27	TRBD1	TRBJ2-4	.	CASSLRQGARNIQYF	TGTGCCAGCAGTTTACGACAGGGGGCGAGGAACATTCAGTACTTC
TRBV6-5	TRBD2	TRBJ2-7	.	CASRRLAGENEQYF	TGTGCCAGCAGACGACTAGCGGGGGAAAACGAGCAGTACTTC
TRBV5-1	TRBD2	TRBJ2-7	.	CASSAGTSGGFSYEQYF	TGCGCCAGCAGCGCGGGGACTAGCGGGGGGTTCTCCTACGAGCAGTACTTC
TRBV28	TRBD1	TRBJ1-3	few	CASSPPGTGGRSGNTIYF	TGTGCCAGCAGCCCACCCGGGACAGGGGGAAGGTCTGGAAACACCATATATTTT
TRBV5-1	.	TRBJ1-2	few	CASSPGGGFGYTF	TGCGCCAGCAGCCCGGGAGGGGGGTTTGGCTACACCTTC
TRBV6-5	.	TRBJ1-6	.	CASSYAGLAGESPLHF	TGTGCCAGCAGTTACGCTGGACTGGCAGGGGAGTCACCCCTCCACTTT
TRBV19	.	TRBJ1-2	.	CATSGGGYNGYTF	TGTGCCACCTCTGGCGGGGGTTATAATGGCTACACCTTC
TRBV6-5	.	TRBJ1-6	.	CASSYEGRKGGSPLHF	TGTGCCAGCAGTTACGAGGGACGGAAAGGGGGTTCACCCCTCCACTTT
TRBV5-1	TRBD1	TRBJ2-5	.	CASSSRDRGRETQYF	TGCGCCAGCAGCTCCCGGGACAGGGGGCGAGAGACCCAGTACTTC
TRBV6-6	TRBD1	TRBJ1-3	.	CASSYSGQGYNTIYF	TGTGCCAGCAGTTACTCTGGACAGGGGTACAACACCATATATTTT
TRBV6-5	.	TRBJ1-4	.	CASRSRSNEKLFF	TGTGCCAGCAGGAGCAGGTCTAATGAAAAACTGTTTTTT
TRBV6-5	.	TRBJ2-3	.	CASRYRGALTDTQYF	TGTGCCAGCAGGTATCGGGGGGCCCTCACAGATACGCAGTATTTT
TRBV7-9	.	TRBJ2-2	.	CASSRAVTSNTGELFF	TGTGCCAGCAGCCGCGCTGTAACTTCGAACACCGGGGAGCTGTTTTTT
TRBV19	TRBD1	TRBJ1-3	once	CASRGGQGIGNTIYF	TGTGCCAGCAGAGGGGGACAGGGGATTGGAAACACCATATATTTT
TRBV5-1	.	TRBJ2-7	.	CASSADRPLNEQYF	TGCGCCAGCAGCGCGGACAGACCCTTAAACGAGCAGTACTTC
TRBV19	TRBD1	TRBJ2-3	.	CASSIARGLGDTQYF	TGTGCCAGTAGTATTGCCAGGGGGCTTGGAGATACGCAGTATTTT
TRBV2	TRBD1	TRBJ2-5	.	CASRGQQETQYF	TGTGCCAGCAGGGGACAGCAAGAGACCCAGTACTTC
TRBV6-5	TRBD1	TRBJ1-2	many	CASSYSGTGGNYGYTF	TGTGCCAGCAGTTATTCCGGGACAGGGGGAAACTATGGCTACACCTTC
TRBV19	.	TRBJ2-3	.	CASSLDGRADTQYF	TGTGCCAGTAGCCTGGACGGGAGAGCAGATACGCAGTATTTT
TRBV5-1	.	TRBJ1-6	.	CASSLAGQGNSPLHF	TGCGCCAGCAGCTTGGCCGGTCAGGGGAATTCACCCCTCCACTTT
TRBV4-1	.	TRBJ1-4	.	CASSQDPEVYEKLFF	TGCGCCAGCAGCCAAGACCCCGAGGTTTATGAAAAACTGTTTTTT
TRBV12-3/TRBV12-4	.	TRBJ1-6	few	CASSSRLNSPLHF	TGTGCCAGCAGCTCCAGGCTTAATTCACCCCTCCACTTT
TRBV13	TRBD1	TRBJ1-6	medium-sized	CASSIGDRGRLGSPLHF	TGTGCCAGCAGTATCGGGGACAGGGGCAGATTAGGTTCACCCCTCCACTTT
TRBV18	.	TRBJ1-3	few	CASSLLGAGSGNTIYF	TGTGCCAGCTCGTTATTAGGGGCAGGCTCTGGAAACACCATATATTTT
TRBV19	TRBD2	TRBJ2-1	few	CASKGEAGRGGNEQFF	TGTGCCAGTAAGGGAGAGGCAGGGAGGGGTGGAAATGAGCAGTTCTTC
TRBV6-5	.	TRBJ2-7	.	CASSHRGAVYEQYF	TGTGCCAGCAGCCACCGCGGGGCGGTCTACGAGCAGTACTTC
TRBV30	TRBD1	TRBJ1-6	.	CAWSLDRYSPLHF	TGTGCCTGGAGCCTGGACAGGTATTCACCCCTCCACTTT
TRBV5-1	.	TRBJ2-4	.	CASSLGGPKNIQYF	TGCGCCAGCAGCTTGGGAGGGCCCAAAAACATTCAGTACTTC
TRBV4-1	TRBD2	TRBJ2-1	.	CASRTSGGASYNEQFF	TGCGCCAGCAGGACTAGCGGGGGTGCAAGTTACAATGAGCAGTTCTTC
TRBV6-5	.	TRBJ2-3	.	CASSYGGVSTDTQYF	TGTGCCAGCAGTTATGGAGGGGTCAGCACAGATACGCAGTATTTT
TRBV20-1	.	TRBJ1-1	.	CSIRQNTEAFF	TGCAGTATACGACAGAACACTGAAGCTTTCTTT
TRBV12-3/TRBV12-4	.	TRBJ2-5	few	CASSPGETQYF	TGTGCCAGCAGTCCCGGGGAGACCCAGTACTTC